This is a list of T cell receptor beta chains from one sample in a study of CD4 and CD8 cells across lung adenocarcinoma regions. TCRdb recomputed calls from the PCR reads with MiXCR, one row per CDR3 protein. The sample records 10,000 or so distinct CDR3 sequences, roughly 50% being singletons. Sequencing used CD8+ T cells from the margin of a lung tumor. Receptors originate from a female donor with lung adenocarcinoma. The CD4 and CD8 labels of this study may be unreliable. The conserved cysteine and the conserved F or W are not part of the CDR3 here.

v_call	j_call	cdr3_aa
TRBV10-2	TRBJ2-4	RSKVRRAPDTQY
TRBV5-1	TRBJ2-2	ASSSSGSMAGELF
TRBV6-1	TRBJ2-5	ASSPVGAWETQY
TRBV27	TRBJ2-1	ASSLSEKNEQF
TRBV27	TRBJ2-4	ARGLRATDMQY
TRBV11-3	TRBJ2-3	ARGLLVKNTQY
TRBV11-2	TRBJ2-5	ANIILSLFGQQETQY
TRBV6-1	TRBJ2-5	ASSENGRTGGRRETQY
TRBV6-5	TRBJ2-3	ASQETSRDADTQY
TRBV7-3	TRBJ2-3	ASSLAGSTDTQY
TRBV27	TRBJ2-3	ASTPTSSDMQY
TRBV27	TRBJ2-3	ASGPPDTQY
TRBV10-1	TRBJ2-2	ASSERRAPTGELF
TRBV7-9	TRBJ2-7	ASSLASRAYEQY
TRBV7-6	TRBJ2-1	ASSPQIAGSSYNEQF
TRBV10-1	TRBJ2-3	ASGLDDTETQY
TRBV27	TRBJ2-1	ASSSPGASGTYAQF
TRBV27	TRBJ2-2	ASSMGTGELF
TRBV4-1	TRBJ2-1	ASSLTTGYNEQF
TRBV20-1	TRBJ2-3	SAPDGHKGTDTQY
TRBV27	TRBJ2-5	ASRAPETQY
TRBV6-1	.	ASTEGPSTETQY
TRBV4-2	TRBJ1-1	ASSQDREAF
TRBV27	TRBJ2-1	ASSPLTPYNEQF
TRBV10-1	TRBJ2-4	ASKVRQAQDTQY
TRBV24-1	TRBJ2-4	ATSEGGNTQY
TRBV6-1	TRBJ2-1	ASSGRPGQGIRNEQF
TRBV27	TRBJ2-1	ASSFLQLAGARNEQF
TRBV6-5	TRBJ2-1	ASSSFLGGAYNEQF
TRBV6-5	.	ASSYTGDEQY